What follows are 15 T cell receptor beta chains derived from one specimen sequenced in a study of CD4 T cells in relation to SARS-CoV-2 and coronaviruses. The repertoire was sequenced with immunoSEQ multiplex PCR; TCRdb's copy has only in-frame clones and lacks some. This sample has some 11,000 clones, with 80% to 90% found just once. Which antigens these TCRs recognize remains unknown. Unexposed donor CD4+ T cells date from about 2011-2018, before the COVID-19 pandemic. The cells were cultured for 10 days before CD4+ T cells were isolated. The sequenced sample consisted of CD4+ T cells from PBMCs, cultured in vitro. The receptor source for this set is a human donor in good health.

The chain has TRBV6-2 or TRBV6-3 and TRBJ2-2; D not certain. Trimming pared 4 bases from V and 4 bases from J, leaving 10 bases between. The CDR3 contains 14 residues. Germline CDR1 MNHEY, CDR2 SVGEGT. The CDR3 reads CASSFLETTGELFF. CDR3 nucleotides: TGTGCCAGCAGTTTCCTAGAGACCACCGGGGAGCTGTTTTTT.

The chain is built from TRBV7-2 and TRBJ2-3; D gene unclear. The germline gives CDR1 SGHTA, CDR2 FQGNSA. Deletions cut 5 bases from V and 0 bases from J, with 6 bases between. This CDR3 region has 13 residues. CDR3 residues: CASSIPSTDTQYF. CDR3 coding DNA: TGTGCCAGCAGCATTCCTAGCACAGATACGCAGTATTTT.

The V gene is TRBV9, the J gene TRBJ2-1; 7 nucleotides align to TRBD2. The V segment lost 2 bases and the J segment 3 bases; nucleotides outside the gene matches: 2. Germline lookup yields CDR1 SGDLS and CDR2 YYNGEE. This CDR3 contains 14 residues. CDR3 sequence: CASSVGGGYNEQFF. The CDR3 DNA reads TGTGCCAGCAGCGTGGGCGGGGGCTACAATGAGCAGTTCTTC.

The rearrangement links TRBV29-1 to TRBJ2-7; perhaps TRBD2 as D (6 bases). This CDR3 has 14 residues. Germline V gene lookup returns CDR1 SQVTM and CDR2 ANQGSEA. Trimming took 6 bases from V and 3 from J, leaving 18 bases between them. CDR3 region: CSVVEVLRGYEQYF. The CDR3 DNA follows: TGCAGCGTGGTTGAAGTCTTGCGGGGCTACGAGCAGTACTTC.

This clone has just a few counts. This rearrangement joins TRBV27 to TRBJ2-7; TRBD1 or TRBD2 may be the D gene (6 bases each). Germline CDR1 MNHEY, CDR2 SMNVEV (reference sequence). The CDR3 consists of 16 residues. V was shortened by 2 bases and J by 0 bases, with 14 bases between the two germline ends. This CDR3 reads CASSLPGAKCSYEQYF. CDR3 DNA sequence: TGTGCCAGCAGTTTACCGGGGGCCAAGTGCTCCTACGAGCAGTACTTC.

The chain employs TRBV7-6 and TRBJ2-3, with D maybe TRBD2 (6 bases). The length of the CDR3 is 19 residues. V shed 5 bases and J shed 2 bases, with 26 bases lying between them. Germline V gene lookup returns CDR1 SGHVS and CDR2 FNYEAQ. DNA of the CDR3: TGTGCCAGCAGCAAACCCAGAGGCCAGGGAGCGGACTACACAGATACGCAGTATTTT. It yields the protein CASSKPRGQGADYTDTQYF.

The gene calls are TRBV10-2 and TRBJ2-3, with 9 bases fitting TRBD2. Looked up from germline, CDR1 is WSHSY and CDR2 is SAAADI. V shed 9 bases, J shed 4 bases, and the junction held 11 bases outside the gene matches. This CDR3 has 15 residues. CDR3 residues: CASQNRGGAADTQYF. CDR3 DNA: TGCGCCAGTCAGAACCGCGGGGGGGCCGCAGATACGCAGTATTTT.

The chain combines TRBV21-1 with TRBJ1-5. TRBV21-1 is a known pseudogene. This CDR3 region has 15 residues. The CDR3 protein is CASSKGVPPDQPQHF. The CDR3 bases are TGTGCCAGCAGCAAAGGGGTTCCACCGGATCAGCCCCAGCATTTT.

This clone occurred a few times. The chain uses TRBV10-1 and TRBJ1-3, with D perhaps matching TRBD1 (5 bases). With 8 bases removed from V and 4 bases from J, the gap between germline ends came to 24 bases. Germline V gene lookup returns CDR1 WNHNN and CDR2 SYGVQD (reference sequence). The CDR3 loop spans 17 amino acids. The CDR3 DNA reads as TGCGCCAGCCTACCCCCAGGGAACCCTTCTTCCGGAAACACCATATATTTT. Encoded protein: CASLPPGNPSSGNTIYF.

This chain uses TRBV3-1 (or the pseudogene TRBV3-2) with TRBJ1-2; TRBD1 matches at 7 bases. Germline-derived CDR1 and CDR2 are LGHDT and YNNKEL (reference sequence). The CDR3 sequence is 13 residues long. The trim removed 0 bases at V and 8 bases at J, leaving 3 bases unmatched. CDR3 in DNA: TGTGCCAGCAGCCAAGAGACAGGGAGAGGCTACACCTTC. Translating it yields CASSQETGRGYTF.

The CDR3 region has the DNA TGTGCCAGCAGTTTATCGGGTGATGAAGCTTTCTTT. It encodes CASSLSGDEAFF. This rearrangement joins TRBV28 to TRBJ1-1; D not certain. V shed 1 base and J shed 7 bases, with 7 bases lying between them. CDR1 and CDR2 from the germline V gene are MDHEN and SYDVKM. The CDR3 is made up of 12 amino acids.

V usage is TRBV3-1 (or the pseudogene TRBV3-2) and J usage is TRBJ1-2; 8 nucleotides align to TRBD1. This CDR3 spans 15 amino acids. Unmatched junction bases numbered 2, after V lost 1 base and J lost 1 base. Germline V lookup: CDR1 LGHDT, CDR2 YNNKEL (reference sequence). This chain's CDR3 is CASSQGQGNNYGYTF. In DNA form, the CDR3 reads TGTGCCAGCAGCCAAGGACAGGGGAATAACTATGGCTACACCTTC.

The chain recombines TRBV7-8 with TRBJ2-3, with TRBD2 as a possible D gene (6 bases). The CDR3 extends over 16 amino acids. From germline, CDR1 is SGHVS and CDR2 FQNEAQ. V shed 2 bases and J shed 3 bases, with 15 bases lying between them. In DNA, the CDR3 is TGTGCCAGCAGCTTAATTGCTAGCGAGCCGACAGATACGCAGTATTTT. It translates to CASSLIASEPTDTQYF. Based on the CDR3 plus reference TRBV7-8 and TRBJ2-3, the full variable domain is GAGVSQSPRYKVAKRGQDVALRCDPISGHVSLFWYQQALGQGPEFLTYFQNEAQLDKSGLPSDRFFAERPEGSVSTLKIQRTQQEDSAVYLCASSLIASEPTDTQYFGPGTRLTVL.

A single count supports this clone. In DNA form, the CDR3 reads TGTGCCAGCAGGAACAGGGCTTCCTACGAGCAGTACTTC. It translates to CASRNRASYEQYF. The rearrangement links TRBV13 to TRBJ2-7; TRBD1 is a possible D gene (6 bases). The V end was cut by 6 bases, the J end by 1 base, with 10 bases between. The V gene's germline CDR1 is PRHDT and CDR2 FYEKMQ (reference sequence). The CDR3 covers 13 residues.

By its share, this clone is large. This chain links TRBV7-6 with TRBJ2-7; D may correspond to TRBD1 or TRBD2 (7 bases each). Germline-derived CDR1 and CDR2 are SGHVS and FNYEAQ. Trimming cost V 5 bases and J 6 bases, with 26 bases left between them. The CDR3 loop spans 17 amino acids. For the CDR3, the DNA is TGTGCCAGCAGCCCCGTTTTCGCCCAGGGGGGGCTCTCCGAGCAGTACTTC. The encoded protein is CASSPVFAQGGLSEQYF.